The entry below describes one TCR beta chain. These data belong to a study of blood T cell repertoires in COVID-19. Germline lookup yields CDR1 KGHSH and CDR2 LQKENI. V shed 0 bases, J shed 7 bases, and the junction held 10 bases outside the gene matches. The CDR3 is 16 residues long. In the original processing: Amplification of reference gene primers provided the estimated nucleated cell counts. The protocol was immunoSEQ multiplex PCR, while the TCRdb copy is restricted to in-frame clones and leaves out a portion. The V and J calls and the clone size are those of that table, but D and trimming were determined from the DNA. The table includes fewer than 400,000 clones, around 88% detected once.

The source of this sequence is a man younger than 45 with active or convalescent COVID-19. V usage is TRBV18 and J usage is TRBJ1-1; 8 nucleotides line up with TRBD1. Sequenced input: peripheral blood. CDR3 sequence reads: CASSPPVKGQAGEAFF. Here the CDR3 DNA reads TGTGCCAGCTCACCACCGGTGAAGGGACAGGCTGGTGAAGCTTTCTTT.